The TCR beta chain under discussion was sequenced for a study of cytomegalovirus exposure and HLA in healthy donors. The PCR contained 60 Vbeta and 13 Jbeta primers. Assay used: immunoSEQ multiplex PCR; TCRdb lists only in-frame clones, some missing. Seen here are roughly 150,000 clones, approximately 68% observed once, and the top ten hold 2% to 2.5%. Overall study findings and caveats: In vitro testing confirmed a few CMV-associated chains as specific for CMV antigens. Serostatus for CMV was the only available immune exposure information. Several of the most significant clusters appeared linked to common viral pathogens, based on a later analysis.

This CDR3 region has 14 residues. Trimming removed 1 base at V and 4 bases at J, with 11 bases between. CDR1 and CDR2 (germline): SGHDN, FVKESK. With regard to this clone: What it binds is not known.

The receptor was isolated from a man in his forties in good health and CMV-seronegative. The sample consisted of PBMCs. The gene calls are TRBV14 and TRBJ2-7; D may be TRBD1 (5 bases). CDR3 loop: CASSQGGRQYEQYF. CDR3 in DNA: TGTGCCAGCAGCCAAGGAGGTAGACAGTACGAGCAGTACTTC.